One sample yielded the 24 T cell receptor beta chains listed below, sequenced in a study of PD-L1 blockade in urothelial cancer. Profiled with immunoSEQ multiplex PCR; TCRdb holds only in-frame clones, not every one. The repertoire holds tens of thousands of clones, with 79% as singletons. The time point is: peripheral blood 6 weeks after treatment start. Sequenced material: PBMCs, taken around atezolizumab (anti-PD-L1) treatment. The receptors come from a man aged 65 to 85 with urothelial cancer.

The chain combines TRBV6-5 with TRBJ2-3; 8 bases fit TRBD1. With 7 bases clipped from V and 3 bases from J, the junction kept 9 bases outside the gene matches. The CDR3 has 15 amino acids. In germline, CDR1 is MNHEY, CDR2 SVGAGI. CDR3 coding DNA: TGTGCCAGCACCGCGACAGGGGTTACAACAGATACGCAGTATTTT. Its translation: CASTATGVTTDTQYF.

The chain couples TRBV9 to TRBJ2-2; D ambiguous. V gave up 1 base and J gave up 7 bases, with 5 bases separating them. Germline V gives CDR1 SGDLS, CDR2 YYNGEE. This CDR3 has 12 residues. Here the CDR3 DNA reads TGTGCCAGCAGCGTAATAAACGGGGAGCTGTTTTTT. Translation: CASSVINGELFF.

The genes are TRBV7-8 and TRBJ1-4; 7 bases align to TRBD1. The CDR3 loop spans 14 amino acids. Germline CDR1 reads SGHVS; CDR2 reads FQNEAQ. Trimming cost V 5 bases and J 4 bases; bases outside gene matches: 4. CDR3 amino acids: CASSPNRGNEKLFF. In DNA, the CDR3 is TGTGCCAGCAGCCCAAACAGGGGTAATGAAAAACTGTTTTTT.

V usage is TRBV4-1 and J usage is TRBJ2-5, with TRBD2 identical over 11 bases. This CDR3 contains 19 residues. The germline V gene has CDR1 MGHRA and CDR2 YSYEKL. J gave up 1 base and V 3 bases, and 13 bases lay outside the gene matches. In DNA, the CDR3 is TGCGCCAGCAGCCATGGAATCCCCCCGGGACTAGCGGTCCAAGAGACCCAGTACTTC. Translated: CASSHGIPPGLAVQETQYF.

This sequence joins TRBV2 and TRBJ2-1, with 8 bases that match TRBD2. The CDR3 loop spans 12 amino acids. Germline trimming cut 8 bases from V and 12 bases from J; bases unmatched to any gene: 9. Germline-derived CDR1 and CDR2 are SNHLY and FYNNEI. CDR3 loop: CASGPGLGAQFF. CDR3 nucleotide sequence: TGTGCCAGCGGACCGGGACTAGGGGCGCAGTTCTTC. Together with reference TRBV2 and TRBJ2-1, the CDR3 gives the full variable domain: EPEVTQTPSHQVTQMGQEVILRCVPISNHLYFYWYRQILGQKVEFLVSFYNNEISEKSEIFDDQFSVERPDGSNFTLKIRSTKLEDSAMYFCASGPGLGAQFFGPGTRLTVL.

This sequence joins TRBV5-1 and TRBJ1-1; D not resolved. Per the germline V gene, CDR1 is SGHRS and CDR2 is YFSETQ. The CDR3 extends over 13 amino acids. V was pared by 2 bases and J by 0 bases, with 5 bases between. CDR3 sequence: CASSFSLNTEAFF. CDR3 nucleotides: TGCGCCAGCAGCTTTTCTCTGAACACTGAAGCTTTCTTT.

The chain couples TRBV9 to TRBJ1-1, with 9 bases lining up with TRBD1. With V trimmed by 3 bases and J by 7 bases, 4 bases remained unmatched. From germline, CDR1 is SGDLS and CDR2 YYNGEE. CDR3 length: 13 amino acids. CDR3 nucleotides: TGTGCCAGCAGCGCCGGACAGGGGTTTGAAGCTTTCTTT. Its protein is CASSAGQGFEAFF.

The CDR3 bases are TGTGCCAGCACTCCGGGTGTGACCTATGGCTACACCTTC. Its protein product is CASTPGVTYGYTF. V is TRBV6-6 and J is TRBJ1-2; no reliable D call. Germline V gene sequence: CDR1 MNHNY, CDR2 SVGAGI (reference sequence). The CDR3 is made up of 13 amino acids. V was cut by 7 bases and J by 4 bases, with 13 bases left in between.

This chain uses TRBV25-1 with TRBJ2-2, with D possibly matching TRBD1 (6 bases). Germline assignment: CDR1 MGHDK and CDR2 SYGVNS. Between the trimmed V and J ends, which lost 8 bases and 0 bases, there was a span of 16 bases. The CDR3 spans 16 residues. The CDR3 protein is CASSPDRRPNTGELFF. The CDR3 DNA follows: TGTGCCAGCTCCCCCGACAGGCGTCCGAACACCGGGGAGCTGTTTTTT.

CDR3 in amino acids: CASSSYGATGGRRDEQFF. The CDR3 nucleotides read TGTGCCAGCAGTTCTTATGGGGCCACAGGGGGGCGAAGGGATGAGCAGTTCTTC. The genes are TRBV28 and TRBJ2-1, with 8 bases lining up with TRBD1. The germline V gene has CDR1 MDHEN and CDR2 SYDVKM. This CDR3 has 18 amino acids. V was pared by 4 bases and J by 8 bases, with 19 bases of the junction left unmatched.

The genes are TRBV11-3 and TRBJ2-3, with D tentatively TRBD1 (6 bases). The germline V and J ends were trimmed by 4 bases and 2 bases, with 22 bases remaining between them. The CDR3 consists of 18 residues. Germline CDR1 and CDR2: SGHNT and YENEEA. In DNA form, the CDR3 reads TGTGCCAGCAGCTATCTTCATACAGGGTGCTCACACACAGATACGCAGTATTTT. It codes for CASSYLHTGCSHTDTQYF.

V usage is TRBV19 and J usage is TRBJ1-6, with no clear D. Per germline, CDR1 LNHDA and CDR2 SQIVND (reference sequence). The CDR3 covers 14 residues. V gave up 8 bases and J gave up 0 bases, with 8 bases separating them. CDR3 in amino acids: CASQISSYNSPLHF. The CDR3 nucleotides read TGTGCCAGTCAGATAAGCTCCTATAATTCACCCCTCCACTTT.

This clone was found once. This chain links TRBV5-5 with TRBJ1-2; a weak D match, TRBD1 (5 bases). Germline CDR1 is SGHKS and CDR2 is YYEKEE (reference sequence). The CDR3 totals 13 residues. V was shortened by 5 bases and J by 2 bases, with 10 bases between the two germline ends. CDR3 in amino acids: CASSKGVNYGYTF. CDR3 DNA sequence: TGTGCCAGCAGTAAAGGGGTGAACTATGGCTACACCTTC. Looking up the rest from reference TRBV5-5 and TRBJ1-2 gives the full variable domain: DAGVTQSPTHLIKTRGQQVTLRCSPISGHKSVSWYQQVLGQGPQFIFQYYEKEERGRGNFPDRFSARQFPNYSSELNVNALLLGDSALYLCASSKGVNYGYTFGSGTRLTVV.

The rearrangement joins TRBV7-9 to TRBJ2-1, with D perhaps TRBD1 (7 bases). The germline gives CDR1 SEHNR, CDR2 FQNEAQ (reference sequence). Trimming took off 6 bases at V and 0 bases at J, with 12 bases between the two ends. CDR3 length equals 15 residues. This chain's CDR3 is CASRAGGSSYNEQFF. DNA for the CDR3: TGTGCCAGCAGGGCAGGGGGGAGCTCCTACAATGAGCAGTTCTTC.

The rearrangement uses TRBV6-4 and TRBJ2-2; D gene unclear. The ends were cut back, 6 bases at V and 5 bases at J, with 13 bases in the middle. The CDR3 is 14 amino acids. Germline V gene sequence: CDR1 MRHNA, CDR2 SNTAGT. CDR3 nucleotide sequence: TGTGCCAGCAGCCAAGAGGCTGGGACCGGGGAGCTGTTTTTT. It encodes CASSQEAGTGELFF.

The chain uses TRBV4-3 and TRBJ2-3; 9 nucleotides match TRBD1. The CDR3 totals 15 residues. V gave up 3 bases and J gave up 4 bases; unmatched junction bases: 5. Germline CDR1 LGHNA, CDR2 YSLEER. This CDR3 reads CASSQERTGADTQYF. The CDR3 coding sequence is TGCGCCAGCAGCCAGGAAAGGACAGGGGCAGATACGCAGTATTTT.

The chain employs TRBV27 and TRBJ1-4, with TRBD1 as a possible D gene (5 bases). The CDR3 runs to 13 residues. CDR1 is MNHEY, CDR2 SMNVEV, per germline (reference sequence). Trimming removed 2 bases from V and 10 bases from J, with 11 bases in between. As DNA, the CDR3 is TGTGCCAGCAGTTTAACAGGCAGTAGAAAACTGTTTTTT. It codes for CASSLTGSRKLFF.

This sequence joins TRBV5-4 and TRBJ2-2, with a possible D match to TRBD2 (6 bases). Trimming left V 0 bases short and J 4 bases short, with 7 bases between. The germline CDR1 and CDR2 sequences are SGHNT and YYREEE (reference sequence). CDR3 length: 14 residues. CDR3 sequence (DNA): TGTGCCAGCAGCTTGGCCGGGAGCACCGGGGAGCTGTTTTTT. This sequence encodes CASSLAGSTGELFF.

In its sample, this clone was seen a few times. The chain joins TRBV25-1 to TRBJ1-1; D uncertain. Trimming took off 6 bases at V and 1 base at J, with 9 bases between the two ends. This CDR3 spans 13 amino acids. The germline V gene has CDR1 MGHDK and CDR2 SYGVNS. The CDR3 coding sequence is TGTGCCAGCAGCCTCGGGTCGAACACTGAAGCTTTCTTT. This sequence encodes CASSLGSNTEAFF.

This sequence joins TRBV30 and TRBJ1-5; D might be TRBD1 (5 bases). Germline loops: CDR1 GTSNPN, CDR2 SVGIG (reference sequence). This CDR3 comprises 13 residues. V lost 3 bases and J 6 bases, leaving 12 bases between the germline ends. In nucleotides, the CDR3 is TGTGCCTGGAGGGGGGGTTCAGGTCAGCCCCAGCATTTT. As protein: CAWRGGSGQPQHF.

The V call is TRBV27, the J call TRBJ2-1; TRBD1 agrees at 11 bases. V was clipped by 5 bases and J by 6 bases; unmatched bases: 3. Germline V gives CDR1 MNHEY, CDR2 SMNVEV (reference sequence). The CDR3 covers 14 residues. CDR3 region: CASSIGTGGNEQFF. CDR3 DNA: TGTGCCAGCAGTATCGGGACAGGGGGCAATGAGCAGTTCTTC.

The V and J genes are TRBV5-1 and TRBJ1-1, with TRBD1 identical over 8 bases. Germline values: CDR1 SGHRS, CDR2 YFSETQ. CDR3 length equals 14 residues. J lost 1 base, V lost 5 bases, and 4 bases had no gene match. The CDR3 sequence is CASRQGQGNTEAFF. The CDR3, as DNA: TGCGCCAGCAGGCAAGGACAGGGGAACACTGAAGCTTTCTTT.

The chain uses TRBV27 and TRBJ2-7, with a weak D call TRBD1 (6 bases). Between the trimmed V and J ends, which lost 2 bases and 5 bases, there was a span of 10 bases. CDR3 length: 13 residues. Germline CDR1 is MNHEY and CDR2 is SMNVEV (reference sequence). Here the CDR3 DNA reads TGTGCCAGCAGTTTAATGACAGGTAACGAGCAGTACTTC. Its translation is CASSLMTGNEQYF.

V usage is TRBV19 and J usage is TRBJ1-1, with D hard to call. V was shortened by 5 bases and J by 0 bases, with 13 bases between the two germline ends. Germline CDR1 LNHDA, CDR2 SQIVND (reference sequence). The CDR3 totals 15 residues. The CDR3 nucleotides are TGTGCCAGTAGTTACAGAACTCCCATGAACACTGAAGCTTTCTTT. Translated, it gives CASSYRTPMNTEAFF.